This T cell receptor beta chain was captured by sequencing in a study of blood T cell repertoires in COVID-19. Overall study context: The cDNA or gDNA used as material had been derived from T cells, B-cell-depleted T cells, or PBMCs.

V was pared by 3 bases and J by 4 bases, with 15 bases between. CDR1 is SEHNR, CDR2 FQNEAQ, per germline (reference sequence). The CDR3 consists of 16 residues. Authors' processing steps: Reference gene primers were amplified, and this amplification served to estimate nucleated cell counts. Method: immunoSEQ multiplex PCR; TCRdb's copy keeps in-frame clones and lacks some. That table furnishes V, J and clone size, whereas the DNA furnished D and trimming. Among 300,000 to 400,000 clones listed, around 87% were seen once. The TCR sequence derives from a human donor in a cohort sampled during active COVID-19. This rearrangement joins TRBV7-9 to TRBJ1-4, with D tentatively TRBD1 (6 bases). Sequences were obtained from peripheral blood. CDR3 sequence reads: CASSFPSQGLNEKLFF. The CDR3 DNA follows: TGTGCCAGCAGCTTCCCTTCACAGGGCCTTAATGAAAAACTGTTTTTT.